This TCR beta chain was found in a study of blood T cell repertoires in COVID-19 (dated by TCRdb to 2019 to 2021). Context from the whole study: Collaborator samples came from the United States, Italy and Spain and covered acute and convalescent phases of COVID-19. The material from the prospective study consisted of cDNA or gDNA derived from T cells, B-cell-depleted T cells, or PBMCs. Subjects who had been exposed to COVID-19, were actively infected with it, or had recovered from it provided the deeply sampled blood TCRbeta repertoires that made up the dataset. Samples were obtained from the ongoing ImmuneRACE study (first 160 participants) and from some 1,300 subjects provided by 6 global collaborators. A freely available public database, intended as a resource for researchers studying the immune response to SARS-CoV-2, is where the repertoires were released. Where available, HLA class I and class II types were obtained from metadata supplied by the sample provider rather than from assay-based typing. Sample metadata almost always included a de-identified subject ID, COVID-19 status, age in years and sex.

Each collaborating institution followed its own protocols to collect whole blood in K2EDTA tubes. For TCRbeta analysis, collaborator samples were shipped as frozen whole blood, as isolated PBMCs, or as DNA extracted from either sample type. Results and caveats for the whole study, not just this receptor: The amount of clinical and demographic metadata varied by source and participant and was provided uncurated.

V is trimmed back by 1 base and J by 5 bases, and the junction contains 7 bases that no gene match accounts for. From its cysteine to its phenylalanine, the CDR3 spans 15 amino acids. Here the CDR3 DNA is all that survives: 45 bases in frame from base 1. CDR1 and CDR2 were assigned from the germline V gene as MNHNS and SASEGT. The immunoSEQ Assay, a bias-controlled multiplex PCR, was used to amplify TCRbeta CDR3 regions from genomic DNA. The original pipeline was this. The number of nucleated cells in each sample was estimated from the amplification of reference gene primers within the assay. To quantify the absolute abundance of each unique TCRbeta CDR3 rearrangement, sequence reads were collapsed and filtered. For each sample, productive Simpson clonality was calculated as the square root of Simpson's diversity index across productive rearrangements. TCRdb stores this immuneACCESS table with in-frame sequences only. Part of the clones is absent; in the studies checked, under half of the shortfall reflects unresolved V genes, and no reason is known for the rest. The DNA gave D and trimming, while V, J and clone size come from that table. This sample comprises more than 95,000 clones, more than 75% of them detected only once. The top ten constitute approximately 1.5% of the sample.

Regarding this clone: No cognate antigen has been identified for it. No quality values exist for individual bases; no much larger clone is one base distant.

This receptor was obtained from a human donor in a cohort sampled during active COVID-19. Here the chain combines TRBV6-1 and TRBJ2-5, and TRBD1 aligns with 7 junction nucleotides. Sequenced input: peripheral blood. The CDR3 here reads CASSEGGNRGETQYF. The nucleotides are TGTGCCAGCAGTGAAGGCGGTAACAGGGGTGAGACCCAGTACTTC.